This paragraph covers one T cell receptor (beta chain) sequence. This clone was detected once. Its antigen is still unknown. Base quality data are lacking; no much larger clone is found one base away. The immunoSEQ assay, a bias-controlled multiplex PCR with V- and J-specific primers, was used to amplify TCR beta CDR3 regions from genomic DNA. In a second PCR step, a proprietary barcode and Illumina adapter sequences were attached to the CDR3 amplicons. CDR3 libraries were sequenced on an Illumina MiSeq instrument. The original methods were these. Export and quality control were done with immunoSEQ Analyzer 3.0, while downstream analyses used R Bioconductor and Immunarch. Only productive rearrangements in the normalized downsampled data set went into calculating the repertoire metrics. Pathologically expanded clonotypes were defined as those larger than 5 templates in the normalized cohort. The Inverse Simpson Index served as the measure of repertoire diversity. To capture all clonotypes, CMV-specificity analyses were performed on the non-normalized data set. Here the immuneACCESS table is served through TCRdb, limited to in-frame sequences with V and J called. Missing clones are a known gap in these copies; in checked studies unresolved V genes cover under half, and the rest lacks a known reason. V, J and clone size are taken as reported in that table, and D and trimming were inferred from the DNA itself. The sample data list about 16,000 clones, and roughly 58% of these were observed just once. The leading ten clones occupy about 10% of the sample.

This record comes from a study of T cell clonotyping in hematopoietic cell transplantation (dated by TCRdb to the early 2020s). With regard to the full study: A total of 110 to 150 blood samples were collected in the study from 30 to 45 consecutive transplant recipients and their related donors. Recruitment of patients was conducted between 2015 and January 2017, and follow-up was continued until late 2020 or death.

Interpreted using the paper, the time point label stands for: 30 days after allo-HCT. Blood samples were obtained from recipients approximately 28 days before transplant and at days 30, 100 and 180 after transplant. Nuclei Lysis Solution was used to extract genomic DNA from fresh or cryopreserved unfractionated peripheral blood mononuclear cells. The investigation overall reported the following: A decrease in recipient TCR diversity was observed after transplant, and a progressive increase in pathologically expanded clonotypes was seen from day 30 to day 180. Recipient repertoires showed only a small fraction of overlap with donor repertoires, and over 95% appeared de novo at the given depth. Donor and pretransplant recipient Inverse Simpson Index values predicted broader posttransplant TCR repertoire diversity. The sample size was limited, and CD4 and CD8 repertoire contributions could not be separated because cells were not sorted.

The junction shows trimming of 1 base on V and 4 bases on J, plus 14 bases between the germline ends. Reading from cysteine to phenylalanine, the CDR3 counts 15 amino acids. CDR3 DNA only is kept here, 45 bases in frame from base 1. The germline V gene specifies MGHRA as CDR1 and YSYEKL as CDR2. Here the chain combines TRBV4-1 and TRBJ2-7; a tentative D match to TRBD1 spans 6 bases. This TCR derives from a male patient aged 45 to 59 who had an allogeneic stem cell transplant from an unrelated donor, so T cells may come from the graft donor. Some clones in this sample may be carry-over from other donors' samples. Source: PBMCs, taken 30 days after allogeneic stem cell transplant. CDR3 reads: CASSQGGGHSYEQYF. The base sequence is TGCGCCAGCAGCCAAGGTGGGGGACACTCTTACGAGCAGTACTTC.